This is a list of T cell receptor beta chains from one sample in a study of blood T cell repertoires in COVID-19. The repertoire was sequenced with immunoSEQ multiplex PCR; TCRdb's copy has only in-frame clones and lacks some. The top ten clones hold 9.5% to 10% of a sample with 300,000 to 400,000 clones, roughly 86% of them seen once. Sequenced input: peripheral blood. These receptors were taken from a young man with COVID-19, enrolled during active disease. Both conserved end residues are trimmed from each CDR3. The order of the fields is V gene, CDR3 protein.

>TRBV15
ATGGGPTNEKLF
>TRBV10-3
AISEPRTSGGAYEQY
>TRBV7-3
ASSLDRSQETQY
>TRBV28
ASSSSSGGTRNTIY
>TRBV23-1
ASSQSENIQY
>TRBV7-3
ASSRPQGVATGELF
>TRBV19
ASSTLQGATDTQY
>TRBV5-5
ASSLELAVDTQY
>TRBV5-4
ASSRDRGSYEQY
>TRBV18
ASSPPYGGEKLF
>TRBV7-9
ASSLQRRDTEAF
>TRBV6-5
ASSYSLQARGYEQY
>TRBV19
ASSIWTSLDEQF
>TRBV27
ASSFGGRDYEQY
>TRBV28
ASNPIPQGADGKLF
>TRBV15
ATQKGDREGNEQY
>TRBV9
ASSGQLAGVYNEQF
>TRBV7-8
ASSLYVVAGTTNEKLF
>TRBV28
ASSFSPGLTSALNTGELF
>TRBV3-1/TRBV3-2
ASTEQGWDSPLH
>TRBV19
ASSIVGQLNYGYT
>TRBV10-3
AISVRREENIQY
>TRBV19
ASSSRQGVMNTEAF
>TRBV7-2
ASSVDRERNTIY
>TRBV6-5
ASRATVYNEQF